One and the same sample provided the 17 T cell receptor beta chains below, sequenced in a study of T cell changes during pregnancy in multiple sclerosis. Using immunoSEQ multiplex PCR, the repertoire was profiled, and TCRdb retains in-frame clones only, with some absent. Here the sample spans 40,000 or so clones, roughly 88% being singletons. This sample comprised CD8+ T cells from peripheral blood mononuclear cells, obtained in the first trimester of pregnancy. All receptors come from a female donor with multiple sclerosis, enrolled in a pregnancy study.

The chain is built from TRBV4-3 and TRBJ2-7, with D possibly matching TRBD2 (5 bases). Germline V gene data show CDR1 as LGHNA and CDR2 as YSLEER. The length of the CDR3 is 13 residues. Trimming removed 4 bases at V and 5 bases at J, with 12 bases between. CDR3 sequence (DNA): TGCGCCAGCAGCCTAAAATCACTAGACGAGCAGTACTTC. It codes for CASSLKSLDEQYF.

This clone was seen once. The chain combines TRBV9 with TRBJ1-5; D ambiguous. The germline V gene has CDR1 SGDLS and CDR2 YYNGEE. Deletions cut 4 bases from V and 0 bases from J, with 17 bases between. This CDR3 region has 17 residues. The CDR3 DNA reads TGTGCCAGCAGCTCCCCTTCGGACGACTATAGCAATCAGCCCCAGCATTTT. It encodes CASSSPSDDYSNQPQHF.

This chain links TRBV2 with TRBJ2-7, with TRBD1 as a possible D gene (6 bases). V lost 7 bases and J lost 3, with 10 bases in between. The CDR3 loop spans 12 amino acids. CDR1 is SNHLY and CDR2 is FYNNEI in the germline V gene. The CDR3 reads CASTGQNYEQYF. The DNA for the CDR3 is TGTGCCAGCACCGGACAGAACTACGAGCAGTACTTC.

The V gene is TRBV6-5, the J gene TRBJ1-1, with a possible D match to TRBD1 (6 bases). The CDR3 has 14 amino acids. V lost 6 bases and J 4 bases, leaving 15 bases between the germline ends. CDR1 and CDR2 from the germline V gene are MNHEY and SVGAGI. CDR3 nucleotides: TGTGCCAGCAGACCGGGGGAGGGGGGCACTGAAGCTTTCTTT. The encoded protein is CASRPGEGGTEAFF.

The rearrangement joins TRBV11-2 to TRBJ2-1, with 8 bases matching TRBD2. The CDR3 loop spans 15 amino acids. The J segment lost 8 bases and the V segment lost 4 bases, leaving 10 bases of the junction unmatched. The germline V gene has CDR1 SGHAT and CDR2 FQNNGV. CDR3 amino acids: CASSSLAGLEDEQFF. The CDR3 DNA reads as TGTGCCAGCAGCTCCTTAGCGGGACTAGAAGATGAGCAGTTCTTC.

The rearrangement links TRBV4-2 to TRBJ2-7, with D perhaps TRBD1 (6 bases). Trimming cost V 4 bases and J 1 base, with 26 bases left between them. From germline, CDR1 is LGHNA and CDR2 YNFKEQ. This CDR3 has 19 residues. The chain's CDR3 is CASSRRESRWTEFSYEQYF. CDR3 nucleotide sequence: TGTGCCAGCAGCCGGAGAGAGTCCCGGTGGACAGAATTTTCCTACGAGCAGTACTTC.

This sequence joins TRBV27 and TRBJ1-1; 7 nucleotides match TRBD1. Trimming took 9 bases from V and 4 from J; bases not matched to a gene: 11. There are 14 residues in the CDR3. Germline CDR1 MNHEY, CDR2 SMNVEV (reference sequence). This chain's CDR3 is CASSLTGAVTEAFF. The CDR3 DNA reads as TGTGCCAGTAGCCTAACAGGGGCGGTCACTGAAGCTTTCTTT.

In DNA, the CDR3 is TGTGCCAGCTCACCACCGACAGGGAAACCAGGGGAGAAAGGATATGGCTACACCTTC. It translates to CASSPPTGKPGEKGYGYTF. The rearrangement uses TRBV18 and TRBJ1-2, with 7 nucleotides matching TRBD1. The CDR3 has 19 amino acids. The V and J ends lost 0 bases and 5 bases, in that order; junction bases with no gene match: 18. CDR1 and CDR2 (germline): KGHSH, LQKENI.

This chain connects TRBV19 to TRBJ1-1; 8 bases align to TRBD1. Losses at the gene ends were 8 bases for V and 3 bases for J; bases not matched to a gene: 5. The CDR3 has 13 amino acids. The germline CDR1 and CDR2 sequences are LNHDA and SQIVND (reference sequence). CDR3 sequence: CASRQGWDTEAFF. CDR3 DNA sequence: TGTGCCAGTCGACAGGGGTGGGACACTGAAGCTTTCTTT.

This chain links TRBV4-1 with TRBJ2-7; TRBD2 matches at 9 bases. CDR3 length: 13 amino acids. Per germline, CDR1 MGHRA and CDR2 YSYEKL. The V segment lost 8 bases and the J segment 6 bases; nucleotides outside the gene matches: 8. CDR3 nucleotide sequence: TGCGCCAGCGCGGGGGGGGGCGGCGGCGAGCAGTACTTC. Protein product: CASAGGGGGEQYF.

V gene TRBV18 combines with J gene TRBJ1-1, with 8 positions matching TRBD1. Looked up from germline, CDR1 is KGHSH and CDR2 is LQKENI. The CDR3 is made up of 15 amino acids. Trimming removed 0 bases from V and 4 bases from J; junction bases left unmatched: 4. CDR3 amino acids: CASSPPSGGGTEAFF. CDR3 DNA: TGTGCCAGCTCACCACCCTCAGGGGGCGGCACTGAAGCTTTCTTT.

This rearrangement joins TRBV7-3 to TRBJ2-2; tentatively, D is TRBD2 (6 bases). Germline V CDR1 and CDR2: SGHTA, FQGTGA. The ends were cut back, 5 bases at V and 6 bases at J, with 13 bases in the middle. CDR3 length equals 14 residues. As DNA, the CDR3 is TGTGCCAGCAGCCCCGGGACTTTCTCCGGGGAGCTGTTTTTT. It is translated as CASSPGTFSGELFF.

The CDR3 region is CASSGGPLVAGELFF. DNA of the CDR3: TGTGCCAGCTCCGGGGGTCCCCTGGTCGCCGGGGAGCTGTTTTTT. The chain employs TRBV5-4 and TRBJ2-2; possible D gene TRBD2, 6 bases. The germline gives CDR1 SGHNT, CDR2 YYREEE (reference sequence). The CDR3 is 15 residues long. Trimming cost V 7 bases and J 6 bases, with 19 bases left between them.

This rearrangement joins TRBV9 to TRBJ1-5, with TRBD1 identical over 7 bases. The CDR3 loop spans 15 amino acids. Looked up from germline, CDR1 is SGDLS and CDR2 is YYNGEE. Trimming at V came to 0 bases and at J to 2 bases, leaving 2 bases not matched to a gene. CDR3 residues: CASSVGQGGNQPQHF. The CDR3 region has the DNA TGTGCCAGCAGCGTAGGACAGGGTGGCAATCAGCCCCAGCATTTT.

The rearrangement uses TRBV7-6 and TRBJ2-5, with 7 bases aligning to TRBD1. The CDR3 runs 16 residues. Germline V gene sequence: CDR1 SGHVS, CDR2 FNYEAQ. Germline trimming cut 5 bases from V and 0 bases from J; bases unmatched to any gene: 9. DNA of the CDR3: TGTGCCAGCAGCCCCACGGACAGGAGTTACCAAGAGACCCAGTACTTC. Protein sequence: CASSPTDRSYQETQYF.

This clone appeared once. The rearrangement uses TRBV7-6 and TRBJ2-3, with TRBD1 matching 7 bases. There are 16 residues in the CDR3. V was pared by 3 bases and J by 0 bases, with 6 bases of the junction left unmatched. Germline V gene lookup returns CDR1 SGHVS and CDR2 FNYEAQ. In DNA form, the CDR3 reads TGTGCCAGCAGCTTCCTACAGGGGTCGAGCACAGATACGCAGTATTTT. Amino acid sequence: CASSFLQGSSTDTQYF. Filled out from reference TRBV7-6 and TRBJ2-3, the complete variable domain reads GAGVSQSPRYKVTKRGQDVALRCDPISGHVSLYWYRQALGQGPEFLTYFNYEAQQDKSGLPNDRFSAERPEGSISTLTIQRTEQRDSAMYRCASSFLQGSSTDTQYFGPGTRLTVL.

This sequence joins TRBV6-1 and TRBJ1-2; 9 nucleotides match TRBD1. There are 14 residues in the CDR3. V trimming: 4 bases; J trimming: 4 bases; junction bases outside the gene matches: 4. Germline V gives CDR1 MNHNS, CDR2 SASEGT. The CDR3 DNA sequence: TGTGCCAGCAGTGGCTGGGACAGGGCCTATGGCTACACCTTC. It translates to CASSGWDRAYGYTF.